The clone carrying this T cell receptor (beta chain) was seen just once. Its antigen is as yet unknown. The V segment lost 2 bases and the J segment 4 bases; nucleotides outside the gene matches: 6. The CDR3 runs 16 residues. Germline values: CDR1 SGHRS, CDR2 YFSETQ. The sample is drawn from a study of cytomegalovirus exposure and HLA in healthy donors. Study at large: Unique TCR beta sequences numbering some 110 million came from 150 million to 200 million T cells in an earlier analysis. General study points: Reports indicate that TCR beta sequences accurately predicted the HLA-A and HLA-B alleles of most subjects. Most sequenced TCRs were rare (though some public TCRs occurred in many donors). Researchers reported in a later analysis that a missense DCLRE1C variant was tied to TCR beta V- and J-gene trimming.

The PCR made use of 60 Vbeta and 13 Jbeta primers. Sequencing was performed with immunoSEQ multiplex PCR; in TCRdb, only in-frame clones are kept and a portion is missing. The sample has 200,000 to 250,000 clones; 77% are singletons. This receptor was taken from a woman in her sixties or seventies in good health and CMV-seropositive. Sequences were obtained from PBMCs. The V and J genes are TRBV5-1 and TRBJ2-1; TRBD2 agrees at 10 bases. The CDR3 loop is CASSLGLAGDYNEQFF. The CDR3 DNA is TGCGCCAGCAGCTTAGGGCTAGCGGGGGATTACAATGAGCAGTTCTTC.